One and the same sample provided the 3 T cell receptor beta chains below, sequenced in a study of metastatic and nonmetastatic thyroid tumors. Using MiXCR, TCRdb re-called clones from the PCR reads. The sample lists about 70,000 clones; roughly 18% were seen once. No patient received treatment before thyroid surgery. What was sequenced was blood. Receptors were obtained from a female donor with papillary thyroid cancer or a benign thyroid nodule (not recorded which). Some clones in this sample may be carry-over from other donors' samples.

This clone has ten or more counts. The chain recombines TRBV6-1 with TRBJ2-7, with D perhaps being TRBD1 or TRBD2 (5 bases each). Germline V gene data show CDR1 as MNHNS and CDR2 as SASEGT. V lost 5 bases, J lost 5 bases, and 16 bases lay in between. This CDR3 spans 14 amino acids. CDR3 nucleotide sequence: TGTGCCAGCAGTCCCCGGGATCCCAGGGACGAGCAGTACTTC. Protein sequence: CASSPRDPRDEQYF.

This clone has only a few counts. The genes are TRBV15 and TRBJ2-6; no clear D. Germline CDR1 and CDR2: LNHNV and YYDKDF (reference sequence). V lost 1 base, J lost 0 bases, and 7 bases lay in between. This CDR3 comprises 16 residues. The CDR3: CATSRGGFSGANVLTF. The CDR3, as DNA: TGTGCCACCAGCAGAGGAGGCTTCTCTGGGGCCAACGTCCTGACTTTC.

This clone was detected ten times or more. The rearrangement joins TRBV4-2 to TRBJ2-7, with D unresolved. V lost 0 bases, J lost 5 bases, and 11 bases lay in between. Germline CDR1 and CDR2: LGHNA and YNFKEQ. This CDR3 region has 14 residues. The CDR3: CASSQELANHEQYF. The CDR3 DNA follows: TGTGCCAGCAGCCAAGAACTGGCTAACCACGAGCAGTACTTC.